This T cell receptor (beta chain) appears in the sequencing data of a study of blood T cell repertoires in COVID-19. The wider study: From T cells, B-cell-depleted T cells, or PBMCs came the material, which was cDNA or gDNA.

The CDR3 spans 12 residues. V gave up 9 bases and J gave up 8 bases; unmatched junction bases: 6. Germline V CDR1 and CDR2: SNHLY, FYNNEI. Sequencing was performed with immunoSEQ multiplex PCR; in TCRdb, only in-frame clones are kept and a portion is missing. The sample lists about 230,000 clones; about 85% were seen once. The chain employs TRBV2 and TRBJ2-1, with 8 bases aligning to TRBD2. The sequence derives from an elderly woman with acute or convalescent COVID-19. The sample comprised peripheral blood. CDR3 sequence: CARGLASYEQFF. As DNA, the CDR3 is TGTGCCAGAGGACTAGCTTCTTATGAGCAGTTCTTC.